This T cell receptor (beta chain) was captured in a study of blood T cells in healthy people across ages. The CDR3 consists of 14 residues. Germline V gene sequence: CDR1 DFQATT, CDR2 SNEGSKA (reference sequence). Then a second PCR, running about 6 to 12 cycles, was carried out with a sample-barcoded 5' primer and a J-beta primer mix. TCRdb recomputed calls from the 5' RACE reads with MiXCR, one row per CDR3 protein. The sample shows hundreds of thousands of distinct CDR3 sequences, 49% of them seen only once. This TCR derives from a woman aged 60-75 years in good health. The sample was blood. The rearrangement uses TRBV20-1 and TRBJ2-7; 7 positions match TRBD1. With the DNA end fitting TRBJ2-5 better, the J assignment may be wrong. The CDR3 sequence is CSAPAGQVRETQYF. The DNA for the CDR3 is TGCAGTGCCCCCGCTGGACAGGTCCGAGAGACCCAGTACTTC.